The rows below give T cell receptor beta chains drawn from one sample of a study of cytomegalovirus exposure and HLA in healthy donors. Measured with immunoSEQ multiplex PCR; TCRdb has only the in-frame clones, and not every one. The sample contains fewer than 150,000 clones, about four fifths of which appear only once. The sequenced sample consisted of PBMCs. Receptor source: a man aged 40-49 years in good health and CMV-seropositive. CDR3s include the opening cysteine and the closing phenylalanine or tryptophan. Fields, in order: V gene, J gene, CDR3 protein.

TRBV19,TRBJ2-2,CASNPPGNTGELFF
TRBV9,TRBJ1-2,CASSVAGFNYGYTF
TRBV20-1,TRBJ2-3,CSAIQAGRLNF
TRBV5-1,TRBJ1-3,CASSLGFGGSSGNTIYF
TRBV7-3,TRBJ2-1,CASSGSGWNEQFF
TRBV5-1,TRBJ2-3,CASSPGLAGADTDTQYF
TRBV29-1,TRBJ2-1,CSVRLADEQFF
TRBV5-1,TRBJ1-4,CASSARAQGSEKLFF
TRBV19,TRBJ1-4,CASSMDRWTEKLFF
TRBV29-1,TRBJ2-7,CSVAGLASGSDSEQYF
TRBV5-1,TRBJ1-4,CASSPGGLTNEKLFF
TRBV19,TRBJ2-3,CASSIGLAGLGPDTQYF
TRBV14,TRBJ2-1,CASSQRPGLASFSSYNEQFF
TRBV18,TRBJ1-1,CASSLRQDTEAFF
TRBV15,TRBJ1-3,CATSRGSGAGNTIYF
TRBV6-1,TRBJ1-1,CASRAPAGVNTEAFF
TRBV21-1,TRBJ2-5,CASRRTDRAYQETQYF
TRBV7-9,TRBJ2-1,CASSSVALAGVDEQFF
TRBV7-9,TRBJ1-4,CASSTDRVKYEKLFF
TRBV7-9,TRBJ1-1,CASSVGTGGAWAFF
TRBV13,TRBJ2-3,CASSPRGPDTQYF
TRBV5-1,TRBJ1-3,CASSAQGNTIYF
TRBV7-8,TRBJ1-1,CASSPRPGQGNTEAFF
TRBV27,TRBJ1-1,CASSLYTAMNTEAFF
TRBV2,TRBJ2-3,CASSRLAGISTDTQYF
TRBV6-1,TRBJ2-3,CASRTSPWTDTQYF
TRBV18,TRBJ1-4,CASSPPSVSNEKLFF
TRBV6-4,TRBJ1-1,CASSEARGTEAFF
TRBV7-9,TRBJ1-1,CASSVDRNKAFF
TRBV21-1,TRBJ1-1,CASSKDQDRGQDTEAFF
TRBV7-9,TRBJ2-1,CASSLGTYNEQFF
TRBV5-1,TRBJ2-3,CASSFFSGILDTQYF
TRBV6-5,TRBJ1-5,CASSYAGQGINQPQHF
TRBV4-1,TRBJ1-1,CASSQGVTALIYEAFF
TRBV28,TRBJ2-1,CASSSTGGRWNEQFF
TRBV2,TRBJ1-5,CASSEEWGGRQPQHF